These 15 T cell receptor beta chains share one sample of origin, sequenced in a study of beta chain features in type 1 diabetes. The antigens for these receptors are not known. Reverse transcribing all isolated RNA meant expressed TCRB transcripts were sequenced. The data were produced by immunoSEQ multiplex PCR, yet TCRdb's version contains in-frame clones alone and is incomplete. This repertoire shows around 650,000 clones, around 12% found once; its top ten account for more than 0.1%. Study-level points and caveats: Shortening that was moderate but significant affected the TCRB CDR3s of Type 1 diabetes patients in all four CD4+ subsets.

Input material: naive CD4+ T cells from blood. These receptors were taken from a man aged 25 to 40 with type 1 diabetes.

This chain connects TRBV19 to TRBJ1-5; 7 nucleotides match TRBD1. The CDR3 length is 14 residues. Trimming at V came to 3 bases and at J to 6 bases, leaving 5 bases not matched to a gene. Germline CDR1 reads LNHDA; CDR2 reads SQIVND (reference sequence). Here the CDR3 reads CASSIGQERQPQHF. For the CDR3, the DNA is TGTGCCAGTAGTATCGGACAGGAACGTCAGCCCCAGCATTTT.

The chain joins TRBV10-3 to TRBJ2-7, with a possible D match to TRBD1 (6 bases). Trimming removed 10 bases from V and 4 bases from J, with 11 bases in between. The CDR3 sequence is 11 residues long. Germline CDR1 reads ENHRY; CDR2 reads SYGVKD. CDR3 sequence (DNA): TGTGCCACCCGGACAGCATACGAGCAGTACTTC. Translated: CATRTAYEQYF.

This clone came up a few times. The chain recombines TRBV7-2 with TRBJ2-3; D is ambiguous. The CDR3 has 16 residues. Germline CDR1 and CDR2: SGHTA and FQGNSA. V was cut by 5 bases and J by 2 bases, with 17 bases left in between. CDR3: CASSLWLGLVTDTQYF. CDR3 DNA sequence: TGTGCCAGCAGCCTGTGGCTAGGGCTGGTCACAGATACGCAGTATTTT.

This clone was detected a few times. The CDR3 region has the DNA TGTGCCAGTAGTATAGCGGAGGCTACTAACTATGGCTACACCTTC. The encoded protein is CASSIAEATNYGYTF. J is TRBJ1-2 and V is TRBV19; D not resolved. Germline CDR1 reads LNHDA; CDR2 reads SQIVND (reference sequence). CDR3 length equals 15 residues. V lost 1 base and J lost 0, with 9 bases in between.

This chain joins TRBV6-4 and TRBJ1-5; D remains unclear. Trimming removed 0 bases from V and 7 bases from J, with 7 bases in between. The germline CDR1 and CDR2 sequences are MRHNA and SNTAGT. CDR3 length: 13 amino acids. CDR3 sequence reads: CASSDSLGQPQHF. The CDR3 DNA reads TGTGCCAGCAGTGACTCGCTGGGACAGCCCCAGCATTTT.

In nucleotides, the CDR3 is TGTGCCAGCACCAAGTGGGGGGTCGGTCAGCCCCAGCATTTT. This sequence encodes CASTKWGVGQPQHF. The chain joins TRBV6-6 to TRBJ1-5; D is perhaps TRBD1 (5 bases). Germline loops: CDR1 MNHNY, CDR2 SVGAGI (reference sequence). CDR3 size: 14 residues. V was shortened by 7 bases and J by 6 bases, with 16 bases between the two germline ends.

This clone was picked up a small number of times. The gene calls are TRBV4-2 and TRBJ2-1; D may match TRBD1 or TRBD2 (5 bases each). Trimming took off 3 bases at V and 1 base at J, with 10 bases between the two ends. This CDR3 is 15 amino acids long. The germline CDR1 and CDR2 sequences are LGHNA and YNFKEQ. The CDR3 DNA sequence: TGTGCCAGCAGCCAGGGGGTTGAGTCCTACAATGAGCAGTTCTTC. Its protein product is CASSQGVESYNEQFF.

The V call is TRBV5-1, the J call TRBJ2-7; 8 bases are a match to TRBD1. Unmatched junction bases numbered 7, after V lost 4 bases and J lost 4 bases. Germline V lookup: CDR1 SGHRS, CDR2 YFSETQ. The CDR3 contains 14 residues. CDR3 loop: CASSQDRVRYEQYF. The CDR3 DNA reads as TGCGCCAGCAGCCAGGACAGGGTCAGATACGAGCAGTACTTC.

The chain uses TRBV6-5 and TRBJ2-2, with D unclear. The CDR3 totals 14 residues. Per the germline V gene, CDR1 is MNHEY and CDR2 is SVGAGI. With 2 bases removed from V and 5 bases from J, the gap between germline ends came to 9 bases. CDR3 in DNA: TGTGCCAGCAGTTACCGTGAAAAGACCGGGGAGCTGTTTTTT. This sequence encodes CASSYREKTGELFF.

This clone was counted between two and nine times. The same CDR3 also results from other DNA sequences found in this sample. This rearrangement joins TRBV7-2 to TRBJ2-5, with D hard to call. The length of the CDR3 is 11 residues. Trimming pared 5 bases from V and 2 bases from J, leaving 3 bases between. Germline lookup yields CDR1 SGHTA and CDR2 FQGNSA. CDR3 sequence: CASSGQETQYF. The CDR3 DNA follows: TGTGCCAGCAGCGGTCAAGAGACCCAGTACTTC.

This clone was seen a handful of times. The same CDR3 also results from other DNA sequences found in this sample. The chain links TRBV7-9 to TRBJ2-7, with a possible D match to TRBD1 (6 bases). Looked up from germline, CDR1 is SEHNR and CDR2 is FQNEAQ (reference sequence). CDR3 length: 14 amino acids. With 2 bases removed from V and 4 bases from J, the gap between germline ends came to 12 bases. CDR3 sequence reads: CASSLFPGEYEQYF. Written as DNA, the CDR3 is TGTGCCAGCAGCTTATTCCCAGGGGAGTACGAGCAGTACTTC.

The chain joins TRBV7-9 to TRBJ2-3; either TRBD1 or TRBD2 may fit D (6 bases each). The CDR3 totals 15 residues. CDR1 SEHNR and CDR2 FQNEAQ come from the germline V gene (reference sequence). Trimming stripped 5 bases from V and 5 bases from J, with 17 bases between. The CDR3 reads CASSPRGAGEDTQYF. The DNA for the CDR3 is TGTGCCAGCAGCCCGAGGGGGGCGGGTGAAGATACGCAGTATTTT. Drawing the rest from reference TRBV7-9 and TRBJ2-3, the complete variable domain is DTGVSQNPRHKITKRGQNVTFRCDPISEHNRLYWYRQTLGQGPEFLTYFQNEAQLEKSRLLSDRFSAERPKGSFSTLEIQRTEQGDSAMYLCASSPRGAGEDTQYFGPGTRLTVL.

This clone was seen a handful of times. The chain couples TRBV7-2 to TRBJ1-4, with 11 bases identical to TRBD1. Germline V CDR1 and CDR2: SGHTA, FQGNSA. V gave up 5 bases and J gave up 4 bases; unmatched junction bases: 6. The length of the CDR3 is 16 residues. CDR3 region: CASSRTGGDNNEKLFF. The DNA for the CDR3 is TGTGCCAGCAGCAGGACAGGGGGCGATAATAATGAAAAACTGTTTTTT.

The rearrangement joins TRBV5-4 to TRBJ1-2; D remains unclear. Trimming pared 1 base from V and 4 bases from J, leaving 8 bases between. There are 13 residues in the CDR3. Germline V gene data show CDR1 as SGHNT and CDR2 as YYREEE (reference sequence). For the CDR3, the DNA is TGTGCCAGCAGCTTGAGAGCCATCTATGGCTACACCTTC. Its protein is CASSLRAIYGYTF. Filled out from reference TRBV5-4 and TRBJ1-2, the complete variable domain reads ETGVTQSPTHLIKTRGQQVTLRCSSQSGHNTVSWYQQALGQGPQFIFQYYREEENGRGNFPPRFSGLQFPNYSSELNVNALELDDSALYLCASSLRAIYGYTFGSGTRLTVV.

The table lists this clone with a few counts. This chain uses TRBV11-2 with TRBJ1-4, with D possibly matching TRBD1 (6 bases). Germline CDR1 and CDR2: SGHAT and FQNNGV. The CDR3 runs to 16 residues. Trimming stripped 4 bases from V and 3 bases from J, with 15 bases between. In DNA form, the CDR3 reads TGTGCCAGCAGCTCCGACAGGAGGACAGCTAATGAAAAACTGTTTTTT. Protein sequence: CASSSDRRTANEKLFF. Together with reference TRBV11-2 and TRBJ1-4, the CDR3 gives the full variable domain: EAGVAQSPRYKIIEKRQSVAFWCNPISGHATLYWYQQILGQGPKLLIQFQNNGVVDDSQLPKDRFSAERLKGVDSTLKIQPAKLEDSAVYLCASSSDRRTANEKLFFGSGTQLSVL.